This T cell receptor (beta chain) was identified during a study of blood T cell repertoires in COVID-19. Across the study: The samples span acute and convalescent COVID-19 from the United States, Italy and Spain. The analysed material was cDNA or gDNA that came from T cells, B-cell-depleted T cells, or PBMCs.

Clones were read by immunoSEQ multiplex PCR, and TCRdb kept only the in-frame ones, dropping some. The sample has a few hundred thousand clones; under 85% are singletons. This CDR3 region has 18 residues. V dropped 5 bases and J dropped 3; count of bases not matched to a gene: 17. Germline CDR1 reads SEHNR; CDR2 reads FQNEAQ (reference sequence). Source material: peripheral blood. This clonotype was obtained from a woman aged 25-40 years with COVID-19, enrolled during active disease. The gene calls are TRBV7-9 and TRBJ2-3, with 7 nucleotides matching TRBD1. CDR3 sequence (DNA): TGTGCCAGCAGCACACCGGTCTCAAGACAGGGAAATACAGATACGCAGTATTTT. This sequence encodes CASSTPVSRQGNTDTQYF.